This T cell receptor beta chain was documented in a study of blood T cells in healthy people across ages. Germline CDR1 reads PRHDT; CDR2 reads FYEKMQ (reference sequence). Trimming stripped 1 base from V and 3 bases from J, with 1 base between. This CDR3 comprises 12 residues. Together with a sample-barcoded 5' primer, a J-beta primer mix was included in a second PCR lasting 7 to 11 cycles. A single record per CDR3 protein comes from TCRdb applying MiXCR to the 5' RACE reads. Of about 830,000 distinct CDR3 sequences in the sample, 62% were seen once. Each donor's blood draw was approximately 10 milliliters of peripheral blood.

Material for sequencing was blood. The source of this sequence is a young man in good health. V gene TRBV13 combines with J gene TRBJ1-3; no definite D call. The CDR3 protein is CASSLVGNTIYF. In DNA, the CDR3 is TGTGCCAGCAGCTTAGTTGGAAACACCATATATTTT. Combining the CDR3 with reference TRBV13 and TRBJ1-3 gives the whole variable domain AAGVIQSPRHLIKEKRETATLKCYPIPRHDTVYWYQQGPGQDPQFLISFYEKMQSDKGSIPDRFSAQQFSDYHSELNMSSLELGDSALYFCASSLVGNTIYFGEGSWLTVV.